This note documents a single T cell receptor (beta chain) sequence. The sample comes from a study of human versus mouse CDR3 diversity and MHC coevolution. Study context: Reported immunoSEQ sensitivity was one in 200,000 T cells, with reduced amplification bias.

There are 19 residues in the CDR3. Germline values: CDR1 LNHDA, CDR2 SQIVND (reference sequence). V shed 3 bases and J shed 1 base, with 22 bases lying between them. Repertoires were generated with immunoSEQ multiplex PCR, while TCRdb's copy carries only in-frame clones and drops some. The sample lists tens of thousands of clones, 85% to 95% occurring once. The clonotype originates from a person aged 25 to 69 in good health. The sequencing input was naive CD4+ T cells from blood. Subset indicated: CD45RO-negative CD62L-positive naive CD4 T cells. The V and J genes are TRBV19 and TRBJ1-5; D possibly corresponds to TRBD1 (6 bases). The CDR3 spells CASSITGGKRVGSNQPQHF. The CDR3 bases are TGTGCCAGTAGTATTACGGGGGGCAAAAGGGTTGGGAGCAATCAGCCCCAGCATTTT.